The 3 T cell receptor beta chains below were found in one sample sequenced in a study of spatial heterogeneity in lung cancer. TCRdb analysed the 5' RACE reads with MiXCR anew, one entry per CDR3 protein. The sample includes 89,000 or so distinct CDR3 sequences, about 20% of them seen just once. The time point was: sample taken at primary tumor resection. Sequencing was performed on whole RNA extracted from tumor and nontumor lung tissue, or from frozen PBMC, and the material was left unsorted. Specimen: PBMCs, collected at surgery. The origin of the receptors is a male donor with early-stage non-small cell lung cancer.

The chain carries TRBV27 and TRBJ1-1; D gene ambiguous. Germline-derived CDR1 and CDR2 are MNHEY and SMNVEV (reference sequence). Trimming cost V 5 bases and J 2 bases, with 12 bases left between them. The CDR3 extends over 14 amino acids. CDR3 amino acids: CASSPRFDNTEAFF. CDR3 sequence (DNA): TGTGCCAGCAGTCCCAGATTTGACAACACTGAAGCTTTCTTT.

This clonotype was counted between two and nine times. This rearrangement joins TRBV12-3 or TRBV12-4 to TRBJ2-6, with D possibly being TRBD2 (6 bases). The length of the CDR3 is 18 residues. Trimming took off 3 bases at V and 2 bases at J, with 17 bases between the two ends. CDR3 amino acids: CASSFNRDSRAGANVLTF. Here the CDR3 DNA reads TGTGCCAGCAGTTTTAACCGGGACTCTCGAGCTGGGGCCAACGTCCTGACTTTC.

The V and J genes are TRBV3-1 and TRBJ2-7; D not certain. The CDR3 has 13 residues. CDR1 is LGHDT and CDR2 is YNNKEL in the germline V gene (reference sequence). Trimming left V 1 base short and J 7 bases short, with 11 bases between. For the CDR3, the DNA is TGTGCCAGCAGCCAAGTGTTGGCTGTTGAGCAGTACTTC. Its protein product is CASSQVLAVEQYF.